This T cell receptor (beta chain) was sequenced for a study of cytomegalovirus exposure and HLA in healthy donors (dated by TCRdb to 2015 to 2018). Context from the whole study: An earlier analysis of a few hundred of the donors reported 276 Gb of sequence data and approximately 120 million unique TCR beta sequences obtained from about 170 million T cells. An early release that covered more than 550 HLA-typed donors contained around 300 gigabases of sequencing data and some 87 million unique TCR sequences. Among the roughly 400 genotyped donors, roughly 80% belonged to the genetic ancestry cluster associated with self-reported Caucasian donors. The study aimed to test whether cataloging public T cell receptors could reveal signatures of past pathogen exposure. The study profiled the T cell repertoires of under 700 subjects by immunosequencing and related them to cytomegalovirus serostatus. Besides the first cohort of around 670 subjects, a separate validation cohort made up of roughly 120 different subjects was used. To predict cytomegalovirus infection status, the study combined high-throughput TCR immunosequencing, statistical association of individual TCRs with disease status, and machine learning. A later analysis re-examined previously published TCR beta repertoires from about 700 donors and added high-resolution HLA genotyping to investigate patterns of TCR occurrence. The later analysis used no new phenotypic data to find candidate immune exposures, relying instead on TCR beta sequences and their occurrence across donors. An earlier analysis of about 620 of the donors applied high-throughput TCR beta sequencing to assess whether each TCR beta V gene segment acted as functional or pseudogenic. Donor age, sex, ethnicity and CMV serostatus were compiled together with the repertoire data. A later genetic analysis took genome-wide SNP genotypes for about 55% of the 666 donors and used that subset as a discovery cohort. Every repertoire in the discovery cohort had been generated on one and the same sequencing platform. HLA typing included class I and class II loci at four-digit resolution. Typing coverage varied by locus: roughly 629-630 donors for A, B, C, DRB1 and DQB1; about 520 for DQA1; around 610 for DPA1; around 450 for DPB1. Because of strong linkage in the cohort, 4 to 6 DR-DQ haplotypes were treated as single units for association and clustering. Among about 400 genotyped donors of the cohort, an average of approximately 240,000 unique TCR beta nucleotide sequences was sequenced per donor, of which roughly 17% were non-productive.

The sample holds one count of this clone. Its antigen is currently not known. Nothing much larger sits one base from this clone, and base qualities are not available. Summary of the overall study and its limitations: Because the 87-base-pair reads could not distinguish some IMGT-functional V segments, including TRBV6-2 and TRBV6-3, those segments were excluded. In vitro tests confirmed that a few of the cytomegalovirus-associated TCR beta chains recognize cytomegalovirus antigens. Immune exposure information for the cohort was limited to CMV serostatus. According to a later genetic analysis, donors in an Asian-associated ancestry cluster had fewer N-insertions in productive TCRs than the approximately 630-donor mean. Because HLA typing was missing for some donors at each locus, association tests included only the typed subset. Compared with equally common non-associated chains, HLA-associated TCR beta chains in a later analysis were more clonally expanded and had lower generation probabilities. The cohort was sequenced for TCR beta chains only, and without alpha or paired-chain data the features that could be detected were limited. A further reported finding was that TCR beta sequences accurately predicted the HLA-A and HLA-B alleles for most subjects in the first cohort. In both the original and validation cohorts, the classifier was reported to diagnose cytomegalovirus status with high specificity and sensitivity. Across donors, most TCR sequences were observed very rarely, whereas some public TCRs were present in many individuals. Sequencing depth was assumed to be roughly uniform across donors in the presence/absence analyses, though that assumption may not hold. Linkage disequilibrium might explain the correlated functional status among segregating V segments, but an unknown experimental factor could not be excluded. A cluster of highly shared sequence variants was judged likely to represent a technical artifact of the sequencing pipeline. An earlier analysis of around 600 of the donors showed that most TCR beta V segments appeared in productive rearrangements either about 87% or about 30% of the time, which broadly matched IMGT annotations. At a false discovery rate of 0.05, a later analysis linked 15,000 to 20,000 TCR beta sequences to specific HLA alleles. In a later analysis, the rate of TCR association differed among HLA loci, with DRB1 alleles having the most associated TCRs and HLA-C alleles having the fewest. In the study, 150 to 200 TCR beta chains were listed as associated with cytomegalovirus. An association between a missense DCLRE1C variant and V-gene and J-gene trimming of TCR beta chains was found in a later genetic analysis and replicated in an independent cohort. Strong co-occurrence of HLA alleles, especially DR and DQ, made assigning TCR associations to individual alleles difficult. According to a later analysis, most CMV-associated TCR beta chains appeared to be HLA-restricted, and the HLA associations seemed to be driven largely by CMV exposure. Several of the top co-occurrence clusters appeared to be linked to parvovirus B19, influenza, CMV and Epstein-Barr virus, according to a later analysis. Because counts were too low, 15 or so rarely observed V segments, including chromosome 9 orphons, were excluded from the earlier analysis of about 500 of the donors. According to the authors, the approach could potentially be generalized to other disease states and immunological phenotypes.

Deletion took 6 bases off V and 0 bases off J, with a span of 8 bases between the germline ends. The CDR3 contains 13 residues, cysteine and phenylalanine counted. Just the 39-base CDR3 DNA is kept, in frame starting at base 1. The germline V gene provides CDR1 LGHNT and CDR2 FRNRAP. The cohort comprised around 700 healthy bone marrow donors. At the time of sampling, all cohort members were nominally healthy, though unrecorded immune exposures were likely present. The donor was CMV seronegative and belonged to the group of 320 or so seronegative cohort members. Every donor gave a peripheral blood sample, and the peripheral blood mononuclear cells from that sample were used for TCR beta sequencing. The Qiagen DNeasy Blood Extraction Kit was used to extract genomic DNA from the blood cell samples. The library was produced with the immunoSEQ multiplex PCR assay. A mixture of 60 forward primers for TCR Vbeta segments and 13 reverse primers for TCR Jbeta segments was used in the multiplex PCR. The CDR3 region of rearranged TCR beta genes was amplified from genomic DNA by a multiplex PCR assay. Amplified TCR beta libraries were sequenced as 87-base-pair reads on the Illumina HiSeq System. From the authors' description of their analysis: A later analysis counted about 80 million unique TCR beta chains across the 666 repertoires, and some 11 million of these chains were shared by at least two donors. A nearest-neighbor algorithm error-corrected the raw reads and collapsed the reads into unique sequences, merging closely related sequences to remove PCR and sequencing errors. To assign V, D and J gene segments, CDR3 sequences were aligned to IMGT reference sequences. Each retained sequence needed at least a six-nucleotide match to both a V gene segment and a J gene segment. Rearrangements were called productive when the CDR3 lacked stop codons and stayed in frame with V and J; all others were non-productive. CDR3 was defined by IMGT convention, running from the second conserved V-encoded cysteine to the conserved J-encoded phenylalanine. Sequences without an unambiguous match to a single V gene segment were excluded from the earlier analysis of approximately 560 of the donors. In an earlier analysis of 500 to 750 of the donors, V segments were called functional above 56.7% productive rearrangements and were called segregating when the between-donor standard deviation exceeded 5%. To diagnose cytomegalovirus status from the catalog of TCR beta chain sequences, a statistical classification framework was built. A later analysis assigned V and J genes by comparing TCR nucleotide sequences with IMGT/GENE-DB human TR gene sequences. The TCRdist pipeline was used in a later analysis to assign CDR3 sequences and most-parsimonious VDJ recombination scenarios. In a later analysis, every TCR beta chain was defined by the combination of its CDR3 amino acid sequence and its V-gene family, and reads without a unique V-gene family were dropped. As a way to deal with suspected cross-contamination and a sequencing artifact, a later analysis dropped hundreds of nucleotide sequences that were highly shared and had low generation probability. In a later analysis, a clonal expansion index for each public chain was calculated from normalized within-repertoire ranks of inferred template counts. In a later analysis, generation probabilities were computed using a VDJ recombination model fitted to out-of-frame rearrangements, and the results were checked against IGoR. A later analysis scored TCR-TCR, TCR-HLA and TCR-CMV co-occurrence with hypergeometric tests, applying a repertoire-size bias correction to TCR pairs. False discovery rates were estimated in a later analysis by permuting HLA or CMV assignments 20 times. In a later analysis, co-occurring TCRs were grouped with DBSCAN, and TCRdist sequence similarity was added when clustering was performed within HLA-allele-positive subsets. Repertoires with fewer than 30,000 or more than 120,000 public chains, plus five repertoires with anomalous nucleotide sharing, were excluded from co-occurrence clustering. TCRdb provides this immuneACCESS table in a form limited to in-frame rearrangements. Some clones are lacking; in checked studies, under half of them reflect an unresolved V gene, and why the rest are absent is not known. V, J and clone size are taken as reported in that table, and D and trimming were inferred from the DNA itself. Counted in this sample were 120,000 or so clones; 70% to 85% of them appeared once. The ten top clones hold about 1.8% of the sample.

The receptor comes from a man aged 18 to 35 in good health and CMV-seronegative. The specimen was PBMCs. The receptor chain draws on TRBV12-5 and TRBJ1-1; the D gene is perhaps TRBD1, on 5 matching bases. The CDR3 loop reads CASGSRVNTEAFF. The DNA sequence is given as TGTGCTAGTGGGTCCAGGGTGAACACTGAAGCTTTCTTT.